The rows below give T cell receptor beta chains drawn from one sample of a study of cytomegalovirus exposure and HLA in healthy donors. Sequenced by immunoSEQ multiplex PCR; TCRdb stores in-frame clones only, minus some. The sample comprises around 140,000 clones, 78% of which are singletons, and 1.3% to 1.5% rests with the top ten. Sequencing used PBMCs. The source is a female donor in good health and CMV-seronegative. Each CDR3 is given with its conserved first and last residue. D genes are given only for firm matches. Some rows mark clone size as missing; the rest say once, few, many or name a class of expanded clone.

TGCGCCAGCAGCCAAGACATAGGACTAGCTTTTTTCTTC CASSQDIGLAFFF 13 - TRBJ2-1 TRBV4-1 TRBD2
TGCGCCAGCAGCCCTACCGACAGGGCTCTTGAGCCCCAGCATTTT CASSPTDRALEPQHF 15 - TRBJ1-5 TRBV5-1 TRBD1
TGCGCCAGCAGCTTGGGGGGAGGATACACAGATACGCAGTATTTT CASSLGGGYTDTQYF 15 - TRBJ2-3 TRBV5-1 -
TGCGCCAGCAGCCCAGGGACTAGCGGGAGATACGAGCAGTACTTC CASSPGTSGRYEQYF 15 - TRBJ2-7 TRBV4-3 TRBD2
TGTGCCAGCACCTTAGGAGGGAGGACTGAAGCTTTCTTT CASTLGGRTEAFF 13 - TRBJ1-1 TRBV7-9 -
TGTGCCAGCAGCGCCCCCAGGGGACCAGCTGGTGAGCAGTACTTC CASSAPRGPAGEQYF 15 - TRBJ2-7 TRBV11-1 -
TGTGCCAGCGGACCGGGGGGTGAGCAGTTCTTC CASGPGGEQFF 11 - TRBJ2-1 TRBV7-9 TRBD2
TGTGCCAGCAGTTTCTTGGGACTAGCGGGGCATTACAATGAGCAGTTCTTC CASSFLGLAGHYNEQFF 17 - TRBJ2-1 TRBV27 TRBD2
TGTGCCATCAGTGCGAGACAGAGAGACTATGGCTACACCTTC CAISARQRDYGYTF 14 - TRBJ1-2 TRBV10-3 -
TGTGCCAGCAGTTTATGGCGGGGAGGGATGAACACTGAAGCTTTCTTT CASSLWRGGMNTEAFF 16 - TRBJ1-1 TRBV28 -
TGTGCCAGCAGCGGGACAGGGGCCTACAATGAGCAGTTCTTC CASSGTGAYNEQFF 14 - TRBJ2-1 TRBV11-3 TRBD1
TGTGCCAGTAGTACGGGACTAGCTTCGTACAATGAGCAGTTCTTC CASSTGLASYNEQFF 15 - TRBJ2-1 TRBV19 TRBD2
TGTGCCACCTTTTTGGATACGCAGTATTTT CATFLDTQYF 10 - TRBJ2-3 TRBV6-5 -
TGCGCCAGCAGCCCCCAGGGCAAGGGGGCAGACACCGGGGAGCTGTTTTTT CASSPQGKGADTGELFF 17 - TRBJ2-2 TRBV4-1 TRBD1
TGTGCCAGCAGCCTTGGACTAGCGGGAGGGGCCTACAATGAGCAGTTCTTC CASSLGLAGGAYNEQFF 17 - TRBJ2-1 TRBV4-2 TRBD2
TGCGCCAGCAGCCAAGAGGTGACTAGCGGGAGGAGCTACAATGAGCAGTTCTTC CASSQEVTSGRSYNEQFF 18 - TRBJ2-1 TRBV4-3 TRBD2
TGTGCCAGCAGCCCCTCCGGGACACAGAATGAAAAACTGTTTTTT CASSPSGTQNEKLFF 15 - TRBJ1-4 TRBV9 -
TGTGCCAGCAGCGCCGTGGACAGGGGGCGCGGTTACGAGCAGTACTTC CASSAVDRGRGYEQYF 16 few TRBJ2-7 TRBV9 TRBD1
TGTGCCAGCAGTGACCCCCAGGGGCAGGGCCAGCCCCAGCATTTT CASSDPQGQGQPQHF 15 once TRBJ1-5 TRBV2 -
TGTGCCAGCCGTTCCCAAGAGACCCAGTACTTC CASRSQETQYF 11 - TRBJ2-5 TRBV6-1 -
TGTGCCAGCGGGGGCGGCTCCTACGAGCAGTACTTC CASGGGSYEQYF 12 - TRBJ2-7 TRBV2 -
TGTGCCAGCAGCTTGTTGTCCGACAGGGTCGGAGAAAAACTGTTTTTT CASSLLSDRVGEKLFF 16 - TRBJ1-4 TRBV5-6 TRBD1